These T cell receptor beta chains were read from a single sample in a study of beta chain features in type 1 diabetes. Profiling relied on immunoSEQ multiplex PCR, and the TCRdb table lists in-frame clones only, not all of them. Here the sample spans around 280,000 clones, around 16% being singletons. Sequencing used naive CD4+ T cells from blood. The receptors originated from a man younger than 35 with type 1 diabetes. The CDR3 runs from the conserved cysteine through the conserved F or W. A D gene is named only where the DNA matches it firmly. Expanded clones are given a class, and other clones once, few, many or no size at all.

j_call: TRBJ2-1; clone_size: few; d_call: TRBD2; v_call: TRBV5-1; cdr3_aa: CASSLGGTSDHEQFF; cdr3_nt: TGCGCCAGCAGCTTGGGAGGGACTAGTGACCATGAGCAGTTCTTC
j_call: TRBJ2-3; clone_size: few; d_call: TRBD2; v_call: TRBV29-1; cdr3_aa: CSAAGRLAGDTQYF; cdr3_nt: TGCAGCGCCGCGGGCCGGCTAGCGGGAGATACGCAGTATTTT
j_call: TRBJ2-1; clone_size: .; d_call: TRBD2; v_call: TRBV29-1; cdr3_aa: CSAGLAGDYNEQFF; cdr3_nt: TGCAGCGCCGGACTAGCGGGAGATTACAATGAGCAGTTCTTC
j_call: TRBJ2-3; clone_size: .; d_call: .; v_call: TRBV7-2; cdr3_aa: CASSPGGPDTQYF; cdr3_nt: TGTGCCAGCAGCCCCGGAGGCCCAGATACGCAGTATTTT
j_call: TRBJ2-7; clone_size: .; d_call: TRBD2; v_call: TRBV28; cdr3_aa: CASSFFLLAPSSYEQYF; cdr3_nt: TGTGCCAGCAGTTTCTTCCTACTAGCGCCAAGCTCCTACGAGCAGTACTTC
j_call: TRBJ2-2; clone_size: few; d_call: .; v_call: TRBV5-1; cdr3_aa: CASSPGSTSNTGELFF; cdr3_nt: TGCGCCAGCAGCCCCGGGTCAACTTCGAACACCGGGGAGCTGTTTTTT
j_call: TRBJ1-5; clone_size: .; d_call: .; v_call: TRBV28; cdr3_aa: CASSKLWNRDNQPQHF; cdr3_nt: TGTGCCAGCAGCAAGCTTTGGAACAGGGACAATCAGCCCCAGCATTTT
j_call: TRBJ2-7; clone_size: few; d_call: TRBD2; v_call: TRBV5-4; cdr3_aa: CASSIGLAGGLVYEQYF; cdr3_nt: TGTGCCAGCAGCATAGGACTAGCGGGAGGCCTTGTTTACGAGCAGTACTTC
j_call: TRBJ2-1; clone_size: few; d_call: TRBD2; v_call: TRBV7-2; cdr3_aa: CASTLSGRASEQFF; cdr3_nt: TGTGCCAGCACCCTGAGCGGGAGGGCCAGTGAGCAGTTCTTC
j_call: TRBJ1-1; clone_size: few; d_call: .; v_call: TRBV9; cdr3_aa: CASSVDSGGNTEAFF; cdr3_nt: TGTGCCAGCAGCGTAGATTCGGGGGGGAACACTGAAGCTTTCTTT
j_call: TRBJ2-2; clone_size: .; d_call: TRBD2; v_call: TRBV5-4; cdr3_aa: CASSLASGGATGELFF; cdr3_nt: TGTGCCAGCAGCTTGGCTAGCGGGGGGGCCACCGGGGAGCTGTTTTTT
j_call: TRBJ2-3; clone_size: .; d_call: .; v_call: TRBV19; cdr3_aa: CASSPYQGSADTQYF; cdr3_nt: TGTGCCAGTAGTCCTTATCAGGGGAGCGCAGATACGCAGTATTTT
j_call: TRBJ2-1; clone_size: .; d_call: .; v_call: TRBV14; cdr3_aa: CASSQESRGEQFF; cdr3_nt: TGTGCCAGCAGCCAAGAGAGCAGGGGTGAGCAGTTCTTC
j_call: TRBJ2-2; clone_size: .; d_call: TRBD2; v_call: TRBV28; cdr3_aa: CATSRGGGGELFF; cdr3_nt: TGTGCCACCTCACGGGGGGGCGGCGGGGAGCTGTTTTTT
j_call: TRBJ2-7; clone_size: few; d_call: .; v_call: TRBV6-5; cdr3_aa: CASSYGHEQYF; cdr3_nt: TGTGCCAGCAGTTATGGCCACGAGCAGTACTTC
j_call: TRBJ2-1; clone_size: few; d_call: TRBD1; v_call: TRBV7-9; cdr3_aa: CASSSSTGSYNEQFF; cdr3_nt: TGTGCCAGCAGCTCATCGACAGGGTCCTACAATGAGCAGTTCTTC